The rows below give T cell receptor beta chains drawn from one sample of a study of cytomegalovirus exposure and HLA in healthy donors. TCRdb keeps only in-frame clones here, not all; method: immunoSEQ multiplex PCR. The repertoire has 140,000 or so clones, around 67% of them found once; the top ten carry approximately 4%. Material: PBMCs. The receptors originated from a man aged 18 to 30 in good health and CMV-seropositive. Both conserved end residues are part of each CDR3. A D gene is named only where the DNA matches it firmly. Clone size is shown for a subset of rows, as once, few, many or a class of expanded clone.

V gene,D gene,CDR3 length,J gene,clone size,CDR3 protein,CDR3 DNA
TRBV7-2,-,14,TRBJ1-1,-,CASSSQAKNTEAFF,TGTGCCAGCAGCTCCCAAGCTAAGAACACTGAAGCTTTCTTT
TRBV5-1,-,15,TRBJ1-1,-,CASSPGEGMNTEAFF,TGCGCCAGCAGCCCAGGAGAGGGTATGAACACTGAAGCTTTCTTT
TRBV9,TRBD1,13,TRBJ2-5,-,CASSVIQGETQYF,TGTGCCAGCAGCGTAATACAGGGGGAGACCCAGTACTTC
TRBV29-1,TRBD2,16,TRBJ2-2,-,CSVEDWTSKATGELFF,TGCAGCGTTGAAGATTGGACTAGTAAAGCCACCGGGGAGCTGTTTTTT
TRBV6-4,TRBD2,17,TRBJ2-3,-,CASSDEGTSGSTDTQYF,TGTGCCAGCAGTGACGAAGGGACTAGCGGAAGCACAGATACGCAGTATTTT
TRBV6-5,-,14,TRBJ2-2,-,CASSYDSGTGELFF,TGTGCCAGCAGTTACGATAGTGGTACCGGGGAGCTGTTTTTT
TRBV9,-,15,TRBJ1-5,few,CASSVAGEYNQPQHF,TGTGCCAGCAGCGTGGCGGGGGAGTACAATCAGCCCCAGCATTTT
TRBV29-1,-,12,TRBJ1-2,-,CSVVQGTYGYTF,TGCAGCGTTGTACAGGGTACCTATGGCTACACCTTC
TRBV29-1,TRBD1,14,TRBJ1-2,once,CSAQPGTVGSGYTF,TGCAGCGCCCAACCCGGGACAGTGGGGAGTGGCTACACCTTC
TRBV5-1,-,15,TRBJ1-3,-,CASSITGSSGNNIYF,TGCGCCAGCAGCATAACCGGGAGCTCTGGAAACAACATATATTTT
TRBV5-1,TRBD2,15,TRBJ2-1,-,CASSLEGTSGAEQFF,TGCGCCAGCAGCTTGGAAGGGACTAGCGGCGCTGAGCAGTTCTTC
TRBV2,-,12,TRBJ2-7,-,CASREQSYEQYF,TGTGCCAGCAGGGAACAGTCCTACGAGCAGTACTTC
TRBV7-3,-,13,TRBJ2-3,-,CASSLLYGDTQYF,TGTGCCAGCAGCTTACTCTACGGAGATACGCAGTATTTT
TRBV7-9,-,17,TRBJ2-7,-,CASSLASADTYTYEQYF,TGTGCCAGCAGCTTAGCCTCTGCGGATACGTACACCTACGAGCAGTACTTC
TRBV5-1,TRBD2,17,TRBJ2-7,few,CASSLGVSGGLPYEQYF,TGCGCCAGCAGCTTGGGGGTTAGCGGGGGTCTACCCTACGAGCAGTACTTC
TRBV28,TRBD1,18,TRBJ1-5,-,CASSLGTGVIIGNQPQHF,TGTGCCAGCAGTTTGGGGACAGGGGTAATTATTGGCAATCAGCCCCAGCATTTT
TRBV5-1,-,14,TRBJ1-1,-,CASSLGTQNTEAFF,TGCGCCAGCAGCCTTGGGACACAGAACACTGAAGCTTTCTTT